The 18 T cell receptor beta chains below were found in one sample sequenced in a study of post-analysis software for immune sequencing data. Regarding the study as a whole: In patients, TRBV5-6, TRBV5-1 and TRBV20-1 belonged to five TRBV segments found more frequently than in controls.

These TCRs' antigens remain unknown. Included in the TCR beta cDNA libraries were unique molecular identifiers. Each CDR3 protein gets one entry after TCRdb re-called the PCR reads with MiXCR. The repertoire includes 750,000 to 950,000 distinct CDR3 sequences, roughly 58% of them detected once, and 4.6% sits in the top ten. Sequencing was done on a sample of blood. These receptors were taken from a girl between 5 and 17 years old with multiple sclerosis.

The rearrangement links TRBV2 to TRBJ2-5; D remains unclear. This CDR3 spans 13 amino acids. The V gene lost 5 bases and the J gene lost 11 bases, with 18 bases spanning the gap. Per the germline V gene, CDR1 is SNHLY and CDR2 is FYNNEI. The CDR3 sequence is CASSPLQRKEQYF. In DNA, the CDR3 is TGTGCCAGCAGTCCGTTGCAGAGAAAAGAGCAGTACTTC. Combining the CDR3 with reference TRBV2 and TRBJ2-5 gives the whole variable domain EPEVTQTPSHQVTQMGQEVILRCVPISNHLYFYWYRQILGQKVEFLVSFYNNEISEKSEIFDDQFSVERPDGSNFTLKIRSTKLEDSAMYFCASSPLQRKEQYFGPGTRLLVL.

The chain uses TRBV12-3 or TRBV12-4 and TRBJ2-4, with D possibly TRBD2 on 5 matching bases. The CDR3 is 13 amino acids. Trimming took off 7 bases at V and 3 bases at J, with 10 bases between the two ends. The CDR3 loop reads CASKVGSKNIQYF. CDR3 in DNA: TGTGCCAGCAAAGTAGGGAGCAAAAACATTCAGTACTTC.

V is TRBV10-1 and J is TRBJ1-2; D possibly corresponds to TRBD1 (5 bases). CDR1 and CDR2 (germline): WNHNN, SYGVQD (reference sequence). V was clipped by 0 bases and J by 3 bases, with 29 bases between them. The CDR3 has 21 residues. The CDR3 spells CASSESRGQDSPGSAHYGYTF. Written as DNA, the CDR3 is TGCGCCAGCAGTGAGTCGCGGGGTCAAGACAGTCCCGGTTCTGCCCACTATGGCTACACCTTC.

This clonotype has only a few counts. The chain employs TRBV28 and TRBJ2-5; D is uncertain. Germline CDR1 is MDHEN and CDR2 is SYDVKM. V was trimmed by 5 bases and J by 7 bases, leaving 5 bases between them. The CDR3 has 10 residues. CDR3 sequence reads: CASSHGTQYF. DNA of the CDR3: TGTGCCAGCAGTCATGGGACCCAGTACTTC. Full variable domain (outside the CDR3, taken from reference TRBV28 and TRBJ2-5): DVKVTQSSRYLVKRTGEKVFLECVQDMDHENMFWYRQDPGLGLRLIYFSYDVKMKEKGDIPEGYSVSREKKERFSLILESASTNQTSMYLCASSHGTQYFGPGTRLLVL.

This clonotype was counted between two and nine times. The chain uses TRBV12-3 or TRBV12-4 and TRBJ1-5, with 10 positions matching TRBD1. Trimming took 6 bases from V and 6 from J; bases not matched to a gene: 5. The CDR3 spans 14 residues. The CDR3 sequence: CASRRQGAGQPQHF. In DNA form, the CDR3 reads TGTGCCAGCAGACGACAGGGGGCAGGTCAGCCCCAGCATTTT.

The chain is built from TRBV10-3 and TRBJ2-4, with 11 bases identical to TRBD1. Judging by the DNA end, TRBJ2-7 fits better; the J call may be wrong. The CDR3 is made up of 13 amino acids. CDR1 ENHRY and CDR2 SYGVKD come from the germline V gene. CDR3 in DNA: TGTGCCATCAAGGACAGGGGGCAAAACGAGCAGTACTTC. Protein product: CAIKDRGQNEQYF.

Here the CDR3 reads CASSESGGKETQYF. The CDR3 bases are TGTGCCAGCAGTGAATCTGGGGGGAAAGAGACCCAGTACTTC. The chain is built from TRBV25-1 and TRBJ2-5, with D tentatively TRBD2 (6 bases). Germline CDR1 MGHDK, CDR2 SYGVNS. The length of the CDR3 is 14 residues. Trimming removed 1 base at V and 3 bases at J, with 9 bases between.

This chain uses TRBV11-2 with TRBJ2-7; D is unresolved. Germline V gene sequence: CDR1 SGHAT, CDR2 FQNNGV. The germline V and J ends were trimmed by 4 bases and 3 bases, with 22 bases remaining between them. The CDR3 sequence is 17 residues long. CDR3 protein: CASSSNSQLPGDYEQYF. The CDR3 bases are TGTGCCAGCAGCTCAAACAGCCAACTACCTGGGGACTACGAGCAGTACTTC.

CDR3 protein: CASSQDLWGRRLNWEQYF. CDR3 DNA sequence: TGTGCCAGCAGCCAAGATCTTTGGGGACGGCGGCTTAACTGGGAGCAGTACTTC. V usage is TRBV3-1 and J usage is TRBJ2-7; either TRBD1 or TRBD2 may fit D (5 bases each). Germline CDR1 is LGHDT and CDR2 is YNNKEL (reference sequence). The length of the CDR3 is 18 residues. With 0 bases removed from V and 7 bases from J, the gap between germline ends came to 25 bases.

This clonotype was found a few times. The rearrangement uses TRBV20-1 and TRBJ2-3; 7 nucleotides agree with TRBD1. The CDR3 is 16 amino acids. The ends lost 1 base at V and 5 bases at J; junction bases unmatched: 12. Germline V gene sequence: CDR1 DFQATT, CDR2 SNEGSKA (reference sequence). This CDR3 is CSARVAGTAVLDTQYF. The CDR3, as DNA: TGCAGTGCTAGAGTTGCCGGGACAGCCGTTTTAGATACGCAGTATTTT.

A single count supports this clonotype. The V and J genes are TRBV24-1 and TRBJ2-5, with 8 bases matching TRBD1. The J call is doubtful: the DNA matches TRBJ2-7 better. The germline gives CDR1 KGHDR, CDR2 SFDVKD. The CDR3 covers 15 residues. CDR3 region: CATSDPDRVFYEQYF. The CDR3 nucleotides read TGTGCCACCAGTGACCCGGACAGGGTATTCTACGAGCAGTACTTC.

This sequence joins TRBV4-2 and TRBJ1-2; the match to TRBD1 covers 7 bases. The CDR3 length is 15 residues. The V segment lost 1 base and the J segment 4 bases; nucleotides outside the gene matches: 6. Germline CDR1 LGHNA, CDR2 YNFKEQ. The CDR3 region is CASSQGGYRGYGYTF. CDR3 in DNA: TGTGCCAGCAGCCAAGGAGGATACAGGGGCTATGGCTACACCTTC.

The V call is TRBV27, the J call TRBJ1-1; 7 bases fit TRBD1. V lost 2 bases and J lost 5; bases outside the gene matches: 11. Looked up from germline, CDR1 is MNHEY and CDR2 is SMNVEV (reference sequence). The length of the CDR3 is 16 residues. The DNA for the CDR3 is TGTGCCAGCAGTTTACTTTCGGGAGGGGGCGTGACTGAAGCTTTCTTT. The encoded protein is CASSLLSGGGVTEAFF.

This sequence joins TRBV19 and TRBJ2-7; D might be TRBD1 (5 bases). The CDR3 has 15 residues. Germline V gene lookup returns CDR1 LNHDA and CDR2 SQIVND (reference sequence). The V end was cut by 6 bases, the J end by 0 bases, with 15 bases between. The CDR3 protein is CASRNGHLVSYEQYF. CDR3 in DNA: TGTGCCAGTAGGAACGGACACCTAGTCTCCTACGAGCAGTACTTC.

This clonotype occurred a few times. This chain uses TRBV7-2 with TRBJ2-3; 9 bases are a match to TRBD1. Germline V gene sequence: CDR1 SGHTA, CDR2 FQGNSA. The CDR3 runs 15 residues. V gave up 6 bases and J gave up 4 bases; unmatched junction bases: 8. The CDR3 DNA reads as TGTGCCAGCAGACCTCCGGGACAGGGCGCAGATACGCAGTATTTT. It encodes CASRPPGQGADTQYF.

The genes are TRBV12-5 and TRBJ2-5, with D hard to call. The germline V gene has CDR1 LGHNT and CDR2 FRNRAP. This CDR3 is 12 amino acids long. V was clipped by 4 bases and J by 5 bases, with 8 bases between them. CDR3 nucleotides: TGTGCTAGTGGTTGGTCCCGGGAGACCCAGTACTTC. It codes for CASGWSRETQYF.

V gene TRBV5-1 combines with J gene TRBJ2-7, with 8 bases matching TRBD1. The CDR3 is made up of 17 amino acids. The trim removed 0 bases at V and 2 bases at J, leaving 10 bases unmatched. Germline V lookup: CDR1 SGHRS, CDR2 YFSETQ. This chain's CDR3 is CASSLETPGQVTYEQYF. The CDR3 region has the DNA TGCGCCAGCAGCTTGGAGACACCGGGACAGGTGACCTACGAGCAGTACTTC. Together with reference TRBV5-1 and TRBJ2-7, the CDR3 gives the full variable domain: KAGVTQTPRYLIKTRGQQVTLSCSPISGHRSVSWYQQTPGQGLQFLFEYFSETQRNKGNFPGRFSGRQFSNSRSEMNVSTLELGDSALYLCASSLETPGQVTYEQYFGPGTRLTVT.

The J gene is TRBJ1-2, the V gene TRBV12-3 or TRBV12-4; the D gene is possibly TRBD1 (5 bases). The CDR3 contains 12 residues. Trimming removed 3 bases from V and 8 bases from J, with 10 bases in between. The CDR3 bases are TGTGCCAGCAGTTTTGGTAGGGGAGGCTACACCTTC. Translated: CASSFGRGGYTF.